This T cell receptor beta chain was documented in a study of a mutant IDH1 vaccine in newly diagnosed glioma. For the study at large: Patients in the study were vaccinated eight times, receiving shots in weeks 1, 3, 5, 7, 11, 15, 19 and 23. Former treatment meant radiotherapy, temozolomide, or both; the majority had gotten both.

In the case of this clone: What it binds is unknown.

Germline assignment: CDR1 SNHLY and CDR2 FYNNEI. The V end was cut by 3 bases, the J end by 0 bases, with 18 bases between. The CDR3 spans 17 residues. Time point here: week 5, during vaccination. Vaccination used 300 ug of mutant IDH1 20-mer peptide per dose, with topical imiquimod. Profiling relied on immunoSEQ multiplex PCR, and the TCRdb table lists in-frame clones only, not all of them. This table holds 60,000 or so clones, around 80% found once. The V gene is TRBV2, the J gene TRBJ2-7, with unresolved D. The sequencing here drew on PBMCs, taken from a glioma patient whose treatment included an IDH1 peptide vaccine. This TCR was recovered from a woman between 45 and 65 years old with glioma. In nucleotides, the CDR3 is TGTGCCAGCAGTGATGGGAATCCCAGTCTCAGCTCCTACGAGCAGTACTTC. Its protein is CASSDGNPSLSSYEQYF.